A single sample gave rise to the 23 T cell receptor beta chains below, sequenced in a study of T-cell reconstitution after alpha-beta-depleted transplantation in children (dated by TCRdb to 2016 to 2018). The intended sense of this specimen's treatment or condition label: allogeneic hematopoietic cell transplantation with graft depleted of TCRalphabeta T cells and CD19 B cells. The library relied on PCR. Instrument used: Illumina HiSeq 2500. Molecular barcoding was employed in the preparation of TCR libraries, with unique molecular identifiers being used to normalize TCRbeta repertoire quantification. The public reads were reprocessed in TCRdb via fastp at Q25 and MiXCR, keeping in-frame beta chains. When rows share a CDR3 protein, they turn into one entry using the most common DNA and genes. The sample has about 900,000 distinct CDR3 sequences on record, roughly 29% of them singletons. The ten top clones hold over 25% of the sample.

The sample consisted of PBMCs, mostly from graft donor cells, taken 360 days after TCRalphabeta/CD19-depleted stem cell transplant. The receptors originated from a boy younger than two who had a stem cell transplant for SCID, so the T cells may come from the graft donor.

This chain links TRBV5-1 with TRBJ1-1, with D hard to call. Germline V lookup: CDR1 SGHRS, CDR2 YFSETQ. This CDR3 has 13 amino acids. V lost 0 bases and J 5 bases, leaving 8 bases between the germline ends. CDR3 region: CASSLEQRTEAFF. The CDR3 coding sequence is TGCGCCAGCAGCTTGGAACAAAGAACTGAAGCTTTCTTT.

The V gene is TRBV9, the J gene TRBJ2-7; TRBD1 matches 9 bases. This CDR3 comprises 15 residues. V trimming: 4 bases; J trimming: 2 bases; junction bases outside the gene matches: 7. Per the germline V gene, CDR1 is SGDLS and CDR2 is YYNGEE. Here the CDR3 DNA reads TGTGCCAGCAGCCCCTGGACAGGGGAGCCCTACGAGCAGTACTTC. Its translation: CASSPWTGEPYEQYF.

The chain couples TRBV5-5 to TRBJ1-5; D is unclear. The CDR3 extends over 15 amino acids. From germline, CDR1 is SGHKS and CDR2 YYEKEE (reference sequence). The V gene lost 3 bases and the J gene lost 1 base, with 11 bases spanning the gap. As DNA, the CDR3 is TGTGCCAGCAGCTCCCACCAAGCCAGCAATCAGCCCCAGCATTTT. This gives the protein CASSSHQASNQPQHF.

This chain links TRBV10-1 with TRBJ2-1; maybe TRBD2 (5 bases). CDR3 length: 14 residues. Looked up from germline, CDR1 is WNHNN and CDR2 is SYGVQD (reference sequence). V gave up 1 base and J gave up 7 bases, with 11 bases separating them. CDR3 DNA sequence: TGCGCCAGCAGTGAGTACCTAGCATCGAATGAGCAGTTCTTC. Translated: CASSEYLASNEQFF.

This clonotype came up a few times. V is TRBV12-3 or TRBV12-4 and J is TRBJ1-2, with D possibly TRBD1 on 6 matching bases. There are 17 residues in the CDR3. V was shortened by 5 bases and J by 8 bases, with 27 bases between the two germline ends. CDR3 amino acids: CASSKGRGRDDRSGYTF. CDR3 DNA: TGTGCCAGCAGTAAAGGCCGGGGGAGGGACGACAGGTCCGGCTACACCTTC.

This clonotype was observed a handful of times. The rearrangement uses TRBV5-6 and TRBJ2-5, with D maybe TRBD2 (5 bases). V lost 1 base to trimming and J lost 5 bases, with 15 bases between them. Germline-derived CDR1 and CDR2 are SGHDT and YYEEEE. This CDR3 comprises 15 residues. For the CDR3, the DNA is TGTGCCAGCAGCTTGACTCGCCCGAGGGTTGAGACCCAGTACTTC. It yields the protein CASSLTRPRVETQYF.

CDR3 sequence: CASWIQRGNTGELFF. The CDR3 DNA follows: TGTGCCAGCTGGATCCAGCGGGGGAACACCGGGGAGCTGTTTTTT. V usage is TRBV4-2 and J usage is TRBJ2-2, with 7 bases lining up with TRBD2. This CDR3 contains 15 residues. Germline assignment: CDR1 LGHNA and CDR2 YNFKEQ. V lost 8 bases, J lost 1 base, and 7 bases stayed unmatched.

The CDR3 DNA reads as TGCGCCAGCAGCTTCCCAGGGGGCGCGCAGACCCAGTACTTC. It codes for CASSFPGGAQTQYF. The chain combines TRBV5-1 with TRBJ2-5; 8 bases agree with TRBD1. V gave up 2 bases and J gave up 6 bases; unmatched junction bases: 6. CDR1 is SGHRS, CDR2 YFSETQ, per germline. The CDR3 loop spans 14 amino acids.

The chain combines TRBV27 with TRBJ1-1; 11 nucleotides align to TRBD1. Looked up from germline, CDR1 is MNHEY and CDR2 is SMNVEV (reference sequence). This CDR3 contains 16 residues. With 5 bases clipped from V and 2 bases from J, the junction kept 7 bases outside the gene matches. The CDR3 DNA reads TGTGCCAGCAGTCTCTCCGGACAGGGGGCTAACACTGAAGCTTTCTTT. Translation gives CASSLSGQGANTEAFF.

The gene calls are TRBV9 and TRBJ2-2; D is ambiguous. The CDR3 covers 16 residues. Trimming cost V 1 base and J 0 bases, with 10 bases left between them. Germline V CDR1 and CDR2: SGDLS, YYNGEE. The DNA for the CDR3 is TGTGCCAGCAGCGTATTGGGGTACGCGAACACCGGGGAGCTGTTTTTT. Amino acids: CASSVLGYANTGELFF.

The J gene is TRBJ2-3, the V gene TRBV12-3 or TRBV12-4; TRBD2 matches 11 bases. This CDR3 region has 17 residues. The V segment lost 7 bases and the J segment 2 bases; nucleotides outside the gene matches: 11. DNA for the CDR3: TGTGCCAGCACCAAGACTAGCGGGGCCACCGACACAGATACGCAGTATTTT. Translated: CASTKTSGATDTDTQYF.

CDR3 nucleotide sequence: TGTGCCAGCAGCGTCCAGGGGGGATATGAAAAACTGTTTTTT. This codes for CASSVQGGYEKLFF. V and J are TRBV12-3 or TRBV12-4 and TRBJ1-4; 7 nucleotides align to TRBD1. The V and J ends lost 6 bases and 6 bases, in that order; junction bases with no gene match: 7. The CDR3 has 14 residues.

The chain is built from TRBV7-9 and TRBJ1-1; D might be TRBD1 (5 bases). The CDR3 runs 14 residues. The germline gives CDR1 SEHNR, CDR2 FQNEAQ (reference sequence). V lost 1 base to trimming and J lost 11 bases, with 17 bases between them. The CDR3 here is CASSLVRVSLSAFF. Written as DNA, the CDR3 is TGTGCCAGCAGCTTAGTCAGGGTTTCTCTCTCCGCTTTCTTT.

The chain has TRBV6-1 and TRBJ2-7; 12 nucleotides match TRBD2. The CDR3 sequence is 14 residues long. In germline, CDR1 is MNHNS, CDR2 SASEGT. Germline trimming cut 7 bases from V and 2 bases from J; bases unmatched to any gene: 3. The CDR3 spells CASNGLAGPYEQYF. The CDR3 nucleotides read TGTGCCAGCAACGGACTAGCGGGGCCCTACGAGCAGTACTTC.

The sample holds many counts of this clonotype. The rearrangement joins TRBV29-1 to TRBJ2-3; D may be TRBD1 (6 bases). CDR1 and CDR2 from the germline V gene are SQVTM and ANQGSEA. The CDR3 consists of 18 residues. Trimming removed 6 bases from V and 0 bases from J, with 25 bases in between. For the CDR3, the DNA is TGCAGCGTGAGGGGACACTTCAGGGGTTACTCTAGCACAGATACGCAGTATTTT. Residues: CSVRGHFRGYSSTDTQYF.

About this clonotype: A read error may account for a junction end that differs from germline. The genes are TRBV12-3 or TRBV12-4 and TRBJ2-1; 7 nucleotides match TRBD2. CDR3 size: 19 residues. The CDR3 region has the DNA TGTGCCAGCAGTTTAGCGTTCGAGCTAGCGGATGTCCCTACAATGATTGAGATCTTC. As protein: CASSLAFELADVPTMIEIF.

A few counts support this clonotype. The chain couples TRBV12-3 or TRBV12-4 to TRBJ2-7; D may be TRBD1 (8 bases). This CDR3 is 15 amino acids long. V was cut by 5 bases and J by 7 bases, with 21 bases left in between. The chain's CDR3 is CASSPGGQVPREQYF. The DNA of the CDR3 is TGTGCCAGCAGTCCGGGGGGACAGGTCCCTAGGGAGCAGTACTTC.

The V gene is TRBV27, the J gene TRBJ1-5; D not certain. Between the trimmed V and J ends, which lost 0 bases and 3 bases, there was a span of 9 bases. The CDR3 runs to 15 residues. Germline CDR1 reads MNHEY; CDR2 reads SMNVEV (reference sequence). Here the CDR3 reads CASSLSPSVNQPQHF. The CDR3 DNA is TGTGCCAGCAGTTTATCTCCTTCCGTCAATCAGCCCCAGCATTTT.

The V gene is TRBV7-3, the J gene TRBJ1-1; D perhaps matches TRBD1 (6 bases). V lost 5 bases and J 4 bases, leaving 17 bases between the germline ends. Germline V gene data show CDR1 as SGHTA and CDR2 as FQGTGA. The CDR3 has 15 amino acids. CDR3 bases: TGTGCCAGCAGCCGGAACTCAGGGGTTCCCACTGAAGCTTTCTTT. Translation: CASSRNSGVPTEAFF.

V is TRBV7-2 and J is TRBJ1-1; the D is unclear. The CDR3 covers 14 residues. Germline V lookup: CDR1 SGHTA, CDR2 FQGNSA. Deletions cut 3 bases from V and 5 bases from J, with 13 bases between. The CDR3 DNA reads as TGTGCCAGCAGCTTGGGCCCCTTACGTACTGAAGCTTTCTTT. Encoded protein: CASSLGPLRTEAFF.

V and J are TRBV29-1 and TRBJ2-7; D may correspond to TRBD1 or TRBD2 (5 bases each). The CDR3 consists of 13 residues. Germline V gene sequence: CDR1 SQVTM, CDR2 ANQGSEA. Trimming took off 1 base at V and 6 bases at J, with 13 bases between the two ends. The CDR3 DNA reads TGCAGCGTTGAAGCCGGGACCTTCAGCGAGCAGTACTTC. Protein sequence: CSVEAGTFSEQYF.

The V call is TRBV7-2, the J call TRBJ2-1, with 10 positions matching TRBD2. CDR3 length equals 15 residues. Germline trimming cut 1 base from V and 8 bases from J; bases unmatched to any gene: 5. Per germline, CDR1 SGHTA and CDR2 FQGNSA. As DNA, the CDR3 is TGTGCCAGCAGCTTAGGGATAGCGGGGGGTGATGAGCAGTTCTTC. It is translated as CASSLGIAGGDEQFF.

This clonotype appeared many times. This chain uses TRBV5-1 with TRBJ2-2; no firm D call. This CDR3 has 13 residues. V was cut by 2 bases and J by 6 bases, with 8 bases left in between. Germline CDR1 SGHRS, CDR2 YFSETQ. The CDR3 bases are TGCGCCAGCAGCTTAGGGCAAGCCGGGGAGCTGTTTTTT. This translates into CASSLGQAGELFF.